These T cell receptor beta chains were read from a single sample in a study of blood T cell repertoires in COVID-19. Here immunoSEQ multiplex PCR was the method, and the copy in TCRdb shows in-frame clones only, minus some. The data hold approximately 60,000 clones, with around 85% observed a single time. The sequencing sample was made of peripheral blood. The receptors were gathered from a man between 60 and 70 years old with acute or convalescent COVID-19. CDR3s include the opening cysteine and the closing phenylalanine or tryptophan. D genes are given only for firm matches. Size tells how often a clone was seen (once, few, many) or the class of an expanded clone, and some rows leave it out.

TRBJ2-7	TRBV6-5	TRBD2	few	CASSPTSGSTIEQYF	TGTGCCAGCAGCCCCACTAGCGGGAGTACAATCGAGCAGTACTTC
TRBJ1-2	TRBV6-5	.	.	CASTNGRAGYTF	TGTGCCAGCACCAATGGGAGGGCGGGCTACACCTTC
TRBJ2-7	TRBV4-1	.	.	CASSQDTPPPRQYF	TGCGCCAGCAGCCAAGATACTCCCCCCCCGCGGCAGTACTTC
TRBJ2-3	TRBV6-5	.	.	CASNLGTSYTDTQYF	TGTGCCAGCAACCTTGGGACATCTTACACAGATACGCAGTATTTT
TRBJ1-2	TRBV7-2	TRBD1	few	CASSSSGQVNGYTF	TGTGCCAGCAGCTCATCGGGACAGGTTAATGGCTACACCTTC
TRBJ2-3	TRBV14	TRBD2	.	CASSQSSGSTDTQYF	TGTGCCAGCAGCCAAAGTAGCGGGAGCACAGATACGCAGTATTTT
TRBJ2-5	TRBV28	TRBD1	.	CASRKSGGLSARETQYF	TGTGCCAGTAGAAAATCAGGGGGCCTGTCGGCGCGGGAGACCCAGTACTTC
TRBJ2-1	TRBV4-1	.	.	CASRLETRSYNEQFF	TGCGCCAGCAGACTGGAGACCCGCTCCTACAATGAGCAGTTCTTC
TRBJ1-4	TRBV28	.	.	CASREFNEKLFF	TGTGCCAGCAGGGAGTTTAATGAAAAACTGTTTTTT
TRBJ1-2	TRBV5-4	.	.	CASRRRGQNYGYTF	TGTGCCAGCAGGCGCAGGGGCCAAAACTATGGCTACACCTTC
TRBJ2-7	TRBV6-5	TRBD2	.	CATHPTSGRANEQYF	TGTGCCACCCACCCGACTAGCGGGAGGGCGAACGAGCAGTACTTC
TRBJ2-7	TRBV16	.	.	CASSHYRTSYEQYF	TGTGCCAGCAGCCACTACAGGACCTCCTACGAGCAGTACTTC
TRBJ2-5	TRBV30	.	few	CAWSRDLGHGTQYF	TGTGCCTGGAGTAGGGACCTGGGACATGGGACCCAGTACTTC
TRBJ2-3	TRBV7-8	.	once	CASRSTVHGDTQYF	TGTGCCAGCAGGTCGACTGTCCACGGAGATACGCAGTATTTT
TRBJ2-3	TRBV5-4	TRBD2	.	CASSPFSGWPDTQYF	TGTGCCAGCAGCCCCTTTAGCGGGTGGCCTGATACGCAGTATTTT
TRBJ1-5	TRBV29-1	.	.	CSVTVTNQPQHF	TGCAGCGTGACAGTAACCAATCAGCCCCAGCATTTT
TRBJ1-2	TRBV18	TRBD1	.	CASSPDRVGGYTF	TGTGCCAGCTCACCTGACAGGGTTGGAGGCTACACCTTC
TRBJ2-7	TRBV29-1	.	.	CSVRPRESYEQYF	TGCAGCGTTCGTCCGCGGGAATCCTACGAGCAGTACTTC
TRBJ2-1	TRBV7-9	TRBD2	few	CASSSSREAFNEQFF	TGTGCCAGCAGCTCGTCGCGGGAGGCTTTTAATGAGCAGTTCTTC
TRBJ2-7	TRBV9	.	.	CASSVATIGEQYF	TGTGCCAGCAGCGTAGCTACTATTGGAGAGCAGTACTTC
TRBJ1-6	TRBV2	.	.	CASSEFGNNNSPLHF	TGTGCCAGCAGTGAGTTCGGGAACAATAATTCACCCCTCCACTTT
TRBJ1-1	TRBV6-5	.	.	CASNQPARDTEAFF	TGTGCCAGCAACCAACCCGCCAGGGACACTGAAGCTTTCTTT
TRBJ2-3	TRBV6-5	TRBD2	.	CASRSSGGADTQYF	TGTGCCAGCAGGTCGAGCGGGGGGGCAGATACGCAGTATTTT
TRBJ2-1	TRBV27	TRBD2	.	CASSRLAGGLGIGNEQFF	TGTGCCAGCAGTCGGCTAGCGGGAGGGCTCGGGATAGGCAATGAGCAGTTCTTC
TRBJ2-1	TRBV7-2	TRBD2	.	CASSLLAAGGPINEQFF	TGTGCCAGCAGCTTATTGGCGGCGGGAGGGCCAATCAATGAGCAGTTCTTC
TRBJ1-2	TRBV11-2	TRBD1	.	CASSLVRAGGGYTF	TGTGCCAGCAGCTTAGTGCGGGCAGGGGGAGGCTACACCTTC
TRBJ2-7	TRBV18	TRBD2	.	CASSPLPSGQPYEQYF	TGTGCCAGCTCACCACTGCCTAGCGGGCAACCCTACGAGCAGTACTTC
TRBJ2-1	TRBV4-2	.	.	CASSQMADPSSYNEQFF	TGTGCCAGCAGCCAAATGGCGGATCCTAGCTCCTACAATGAGCAGTTCTTC
TRBJ1-1	TRBV6-5	.	.	CASSYTRTGGTEAFF	TGTGCCAGCAGTTACACCAGAACCGGAGGAACTGAAGCTTTCTTT
TRBJ2-3	TRBV7-9	TRBD2	.	CASSLFREDTDTQYF	TGTGCCAGCAGCTTATTCCGGGAGGACACAGATACGCAGTATTTT
TRBJ1-1	TRBV20-1	TRBD1	.	CSQTGLTEAFF	TGCAGCCAGACAGGGCTCACTGAAGCTTTCTTT
TRBJ1-2	TRBV5-6	TRBD1	.	CASSPGTGAGYTF	TGTGCCAGCAGTCCCGGGACAGGGGCTGGCTACACCTTC
TRBJ2-3	TRBV18	TRBD1	.	CASSLLGTGRSTDTQYF	TGTGCCAGCTCCCTACTTGGGACAGGACGGAGCACAGATACGCAGTATTTT
TRBJ1-2	TRBV7-9	.	.	CASSYQNINYGYTF	TGTGCCAGCAGCTATCAGAATATTAACTATGGCTACACCTTC
TRBJ2-3	TRBV3-1/TRBV3-2	TRBD2	once	CASSRLAGGGTDTQYF	TGTGCCAGCAGCCGACTAGCGGGAGGCGGCACAGATACGCAGTATTTT
TRBJ1-6	TRBV23-1	TRBD1	.	CASIKKRLTGTDYNSPLHF	TGCGCCAGCATTAAAAAAAGATTGACAGGGACCGACTATAATTCACCCCTCCACTTT
TRBJ1-6	TRBV4-3	.	few	CASSQAWIREVQNSPLHF	TGCGCCAGCAGCCAAGCTTGGATCCGGGAAGTTCAGAATTCACCCCTCCACTTT
TRBJ1-2	TRBV6-6	.	few	CASSTPAGRLNYGYTF	TGTGCCAGCAGTACCCCTGCGGGACGTCTAAACTATGGCTACACCTTC
TRBJ2-7	TRBV5-1	.	.	CASRRENRGGTYEQYF	TGCGCCAGCAGGAGAGAAAACAGGGGGGGAACCTACGAGCAGTACTTC
TRBJ2-7	TRBV24-1	TRBD1	.	CATRVIGGTGRDEQYF	TGTGCCACCAGGGTGATCGGGGGGACAGGGAGGGACGAGCAGTACTTC
TRBJ2-2	TRBV5-4	TRBD1	.	CASSSTTGSTGELFF	TGTGCCAGCAGCTCGACGACAGGGTCCACCGGGGAGCTGTTTTTT
TRBJ2-5	TRBV2	TRBD2	few	CASGSTSGRAGETQYF	TGTGCCAGCGGGTCTACTAGCGGGAGGGCCGGAGAGACCCAGTACTTC